What follows are 12 T cell receptor beta chains derived from one specimen sequenced in a study of beta chain features in type 1 diabetes. The investigators reverse transcribed all of the isolated RNA, so they sequenced expressed TCRB transcripts. TCRdb's table, derived via immunoSEQ multiplex PCR, lists solely in-frame clones and lacks some. The sample has about 150,000 clones; 11% are singletons. The sequenced sample was central memory CD4+ T cells from blood. All receptors derive from a man between 18 and 29 years old in good health.

This chain joins TRBV7-6 and TRBJ2-1; D call uncertain. CDR3 length: 15 amino acids. The V end lost 3 bases, the J end lost 4 bases, and 13 bases lay between the germline ends. Germline CDR1 and CDR2: SGHVS and FNYEAQ. The DNA for the CDR3 is TGTGCCAGCAGCTTCGGGCTAGGTTCTTACAATGAGCAGTTCTTC. Residues: CASSFGLGSYNEQFF.

The chain is built from TRBV20-1 and TRBJ1-3, with D hard to call. The CDR3 loop spans 11 amino acids. The V gene lost 3 bases and the J gene lost 1 base, with 1 base spanning the gap. Per germline, CDR1 DFQATT and CDR2 SNEGSKA (reference sequence). CDR3 sequence reads: CSASSGNTIYF. The DNA for the CDR3 is TGCAGTGCTAGTTCTGGAAACACCATATATTTT.

This clone was seen only a few times. V is TRBV30 and J is TRBJ2-1; unclear D gene. This CDR3 has 12 amino acids. The V gene lost 1 base and the J gene lost 11 bases, with 12 bases spanning the gap. Germline CDR1 reads GTSNPN; CDR2 reads SVGIG (reference sequence). The CDR3 nucleotides are TGTGCCTGGAGTGGGCGAGACCCTCAGCAGTTCTTC. It codes for CAWSGRDPQQFF.

There are a few counts of this clone. The chain couples TRBV28 to TRBJ2-5, with D unresolved. CDR1 is MDHEN, CDR2 SYDVKM, per germline. V lost 10 bases and J 0 bases, leaving 9 bases between the germline ends. The CDR3 is 12 amino acids. CDR3 in amino acids: CATQDDQETQYF. CDR3 sequence (DNA): TGTGCCACCCAAGACGACCAAGAGACCCAGTACTTC.

This clone was seen ten or more times. The chain combines TRBV7-9 with TRBJ1-4; D ambiguous. Germline assignment: CDR1 SEHNR and CDR2 FQNEAQ (reference sequence). The CDR3 has 14 amino acids. The ends were cut back, 5 bases at V and 3 bases at J, with 10 bases in the middle. This CDR3 is CASSTHQPNEKLFF. CDR3 nucleotide sequence: TGTGCCAGCAGCACGCACCAGCCTAATGAAAAACTGTTTTTT.

The table lists this clone with a few counts. This sequence joins TRBV11-3 and TRBJ2-3; TRBD2 matches 13 bases. Germline values: CDR1 SGHNT, CDR2 YENEEA. This CDR3 is built from 17 residues. Unmatched junction bases numbered 7, after V lost 5 bases and J lost 2 bases. The CDR3 is CASSLGTSGISTDTQYF. For the CDR3, the DNA is TGTGCCAGCAGCCTAGGGACTAGCGGGATATCCACAGATACGCAGTATTTT.

This rearrangement joins TRBV5-1 to TRBJ2-7, with TRBD1 identical over 7 bases. Germline CDR1 reads SGHRS; CDR2 reads YFSETQ. This CDR3 region has 15 residues. The V gene end was trimmed by 2 bases and the J gene end by 3 bases; junction bases not matched to a gene: 8. The CDR3: CASSLTGEPLYEQYF. CDR3 coding DNA: TGCGCCAGCAGCTTAACAGGGGAACCTCTCTACGAGCAGTACTTC.

The V gene is TRBV30, the J gene TRBJ1-3, with D possibly TRBD1 on 6 matching bases. The CDR3 extends over 19 amino acids. V was trimmed by 4 bases and J by 3 bases, leaving 28 bases between them. Per germline, CDR1 GTSNPN and CDR2 SVGIG (reference sequence). CDR3 sequence reads: CAWTPRGGGAERNGNTIYF. CDR3 DNA: TGTGCCTGGACCCCTCGCGGAGGGGGAGCGGAGAGGAATGGAAACACCATATATTTT.

The chain carries TRBV27 and TRBJ1-3; TRBD1 matches at 7 bases. Germline V CDR1 and CDR2: MNHEY, SMNVEV (reference sequence). The CDR3 is 14 residues long. Losses at the gene ends were 5 bases for V and 1 base for J; bases not matched to a gene: 2. The CDR3 sequence: CASSVTGSGNTIYF. The CDR3 region has the DNA TGTGCCAGCAGTGTGACAGGGTCTGGAAACACCATATATTTT.

In its sample, this clone was seen a few times. V and J are TRBV9 and TRBJ1-2, with 11 nucleotides matching TRBD1. Trimming cost V 3 bases and J 6 bases; bases outside gene matches: 4. Germline CDR1 is SGDLS and CDR2 is YYNGEE. This CDR3 comprises 14 residues. CDR3 loop: CASSAGTGGNGYTF. As DNA, the CDR3 is TGTGCCAGCAGCGCAGGGACAGGGGGAAATGGCTACACCTTC. Full variable domain (remainder filled in from reference TRBV9 and TRBJ1-2): DSGVTQTPKHLITATGQRVTLRCSPRSGDLSVYWYQQSLDQGLQFLIQYYNGEERAKGNILERFSAQQFPDLHSELNLSSLELGDSALYFCASSAGTGGNGYTFGSGTRLTVV.

V gene TRBV30 combines with J gene TRBJ1-6; no clear D gene. The CDR3 has 17 residues. Germline CDR1 is GTSNPN and CDR2 is SVGIG (reference sequence). The V end lost 0 bases, the J end lost 0 bases, and 12 bases lay between the germline ends. The CDR3 sequence: CAWSVAGASSYNSPLHF. CDR3 nucleotides: TGTGCCTGGAGTGTAGCTGGAGCTAGCTCCTATAATTCACCCCTCCACTTT.

This sequence joins TRBV29-1 and TRBJ1-2, with 10 bases that match TRBD1. Losses at the gene ends were 7 bases for V and 4 bases for J; bases not matched to a gene: 6. The CDR3 is 13 amino acids. The germline gives CDR1 SQVTM, CDR2 ANQGSEA. This chain's CDR3 is CSAPGQGTYGYTF. CDR3 coding DNA: TGCAGCGCTCCGGGACAGGGGACCTATGGCTACACCTTC. Full variable domain (outside the CDR3, taken from reference TRBV29-1 and TRBJ1-2): SAVISQKPSRDICQRGTSLTIQCQVDSQVTMMFWYRQQPGQSLTLIATANQGSEATYESGFVIDKFPISRPNLTFSTLTVSNMSPEDSSIYLCSAPGQGTYGYTFGSGTRLTVV.